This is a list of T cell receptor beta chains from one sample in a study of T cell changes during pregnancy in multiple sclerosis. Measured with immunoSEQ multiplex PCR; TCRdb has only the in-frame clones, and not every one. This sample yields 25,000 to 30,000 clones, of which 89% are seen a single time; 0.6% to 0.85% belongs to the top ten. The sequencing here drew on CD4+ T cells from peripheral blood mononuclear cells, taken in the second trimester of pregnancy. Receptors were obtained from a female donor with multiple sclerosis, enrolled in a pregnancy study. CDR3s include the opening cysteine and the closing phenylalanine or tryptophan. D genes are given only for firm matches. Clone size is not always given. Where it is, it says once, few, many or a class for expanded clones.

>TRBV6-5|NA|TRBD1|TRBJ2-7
TGTGCCAGCAGTAGGGGACAGGGAAGTAACGAGCAGTACTTC
CASSRGQGSNEQYF
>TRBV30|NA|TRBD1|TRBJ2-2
TGTGCCGGCCTTAAACGACAGGGTCTAATCGGGGAGCTGTTTTTT
CAGLKRQGLIGELFF
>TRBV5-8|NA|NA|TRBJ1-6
TGTGCCAGCAGCCGGGGACTCTATTCACCCCTCCACTTT
CASSRGLYSPLHF
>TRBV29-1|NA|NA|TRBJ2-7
TGCAGCGGGGGGGAAGGGGACTACGAGCAGTACTTC
CSGGEGDYEQYF
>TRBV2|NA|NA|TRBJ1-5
TGTGCCAGCAGGGGGCGAAGTTATCAGCCCCAGCATTTT
CASRGRSYQPQHF
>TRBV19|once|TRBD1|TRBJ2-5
TGTGCCAGTAGTCTCAACAGGGGGCGGGTGGGGGAGACCCAGTACTTC
CASSLNRGRVGETQYF
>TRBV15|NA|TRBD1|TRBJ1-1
TGTGCCACCAGCCCCTGGGGGAAAACAGGGGTCATGAACACTGAAGCTTTCTTT
CATSPWGKTGVMNTEAFF
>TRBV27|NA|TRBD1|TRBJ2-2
TGTGCCAGCAGTTTGGACGACCCAGGGACAGTGACCGGGGAGCTGTTTTTT
CASSLDDPGTVTGELFF
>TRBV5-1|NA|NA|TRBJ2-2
TGCGCCAGCAGCCCCCAGGGATTTGGTCCCGGGGAGCTGTTTTTT
CASSPQGFGPGELFF
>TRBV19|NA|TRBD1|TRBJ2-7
TGTGCCAGTAGTCATGGGGGGTCCGGGACAGGGGCCTCCTGCGAGCAGTACTTC
CASSHGGSGTGASCEQYF
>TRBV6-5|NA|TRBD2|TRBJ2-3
TGTGCCAGCAGTTTTACGGGGGGGGTAGGCACAGATACGCAGTATTTT
CASSFTGGVGTDTQYF
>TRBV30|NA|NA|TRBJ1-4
TGTGCCTGGGGTCCCGGGACAAGTGGTGAAAAACTGTTTTTT
CAWGPGTSGEKLFF
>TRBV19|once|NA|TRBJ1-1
TGTGCCAGACGCCAACAGGTATCGAACACTGAAGCTTTCTTT
CARRQQVSNTEAFF
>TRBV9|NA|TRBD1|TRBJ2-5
TGTGCCAGCAGCGCGACCGGGACAGGGGGCGGGGAGACCCAGTACTTC
CASSATGTGGGETQYF
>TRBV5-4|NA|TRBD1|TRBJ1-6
TGTGCCAGCACCAGATCGCCGGGACAGGGGACGCATTCACCCCTCCACTTT
CASTRSPGQGTHSPLHF
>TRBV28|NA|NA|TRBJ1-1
TGTGCCGCCGGGGTTTCGGGCACTGAAGCTTTCTTT
CAAGVSGTEAFF
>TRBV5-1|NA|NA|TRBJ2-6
TGCGCCAGCAGCTTACAGGGCAACTCTGGGGCCAACGTCCTGACTTTC
CASSLQGNSGANVLTF
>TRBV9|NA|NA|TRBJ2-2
TGTGCCAGCAGCTCTCGCCGGGGGGCATGGGCCGGGGAGCTGTTTTTT
CASSSRRGAWAGELFF
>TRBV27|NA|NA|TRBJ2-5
TGTGCCAGCAGTCTACTTATGGGCCCAGGGACCCAGTACTTC
CASSLLMGPGTQYF
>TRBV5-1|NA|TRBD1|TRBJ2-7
TGCGCCAGCAGCTTACCAGGGGGCTCCTACGAGCAGTACTTC
CASSLPGGSYEQYF
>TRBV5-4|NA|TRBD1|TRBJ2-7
TGTGCCAGCAGCTTGACAGGGGGGATAGCCTACGAGCAGTACTTC
CASSLTGGIAYEQYF
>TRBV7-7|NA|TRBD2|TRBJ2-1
TGTGCTAGCAGTGTAGCGGGGGGGTACCATGAGCAGTTCTTC
CASSVAGGYHEQFF
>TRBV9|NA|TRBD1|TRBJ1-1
TGTGCCAGCAGCGCGACAGGGGGGAATCAGAACACTGAAGCTTTCTTT
CASSATGGNQNTEAFF
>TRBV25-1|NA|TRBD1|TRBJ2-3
TGTGCCAGCAGCGCCGGGACCGGACAGGGGGCCGGCGATACGCAGTATTTT
CASSAGTGQGAGDTQYF
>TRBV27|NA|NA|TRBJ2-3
TGTGCCAGCAGGACGGGGGTTACAGATACGCAGTATTTT
CASRTGVTDTQYF
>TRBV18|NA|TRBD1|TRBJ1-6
TGTGCCAGCTCACCGAGGGGACAGATTAATTCACCCCTCCACTTT
CASSPRGQINSPLHF
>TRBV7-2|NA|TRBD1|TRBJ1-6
TGTGCCAGCAGCTTTTTCGGGACAGGCAATTCACCCCTCCACTTT
CASSFFGTGNSPLHF
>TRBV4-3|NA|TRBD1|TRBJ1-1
TGCGCCAGCAGCCAGACAGGGGGGAACACTGAAGCTTTCTTT
CASSQTGGNTEAFF
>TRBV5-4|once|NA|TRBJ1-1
TGTGCCAGCAGCCCCGACCCTTCTAGCACTGAAGCTTTCTTT
CASSPDPSSTEAFF
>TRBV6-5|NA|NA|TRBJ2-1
TGTGCCAGCAGTTCCGTTGACAGATACTACAATGAGCAGTTCTTC
CASSSVDRYYNEQFF
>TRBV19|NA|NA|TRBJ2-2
TGTGCCACGCTCACAGGGTTTCACACCGGGGAGCTGTTTTTT
CATLTGFHTGELFF
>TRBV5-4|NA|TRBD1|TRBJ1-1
TGTGCCAGCAGCTTGGCAGGGGGCCGGAACACTGAAGCTTTCTTT
CASSLAGGRNTEAFF
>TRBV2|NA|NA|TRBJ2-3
TGTGCCAGCAGTGCTCCTTTGACAGCCCCTAGCACAGATACGCAGTATTTT
CASSAPLTAPSTDTQYF
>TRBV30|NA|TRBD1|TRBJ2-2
TGTGCCTGGAGTGGGAGGACAGGATACACCGGGGAGCTGTTTTTT
CAWSGRTGYTGELFF
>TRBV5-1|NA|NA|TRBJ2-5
TGCGCCAGCCATAACCGGGAGACCCAGTACTTC
CASHNRETQYF
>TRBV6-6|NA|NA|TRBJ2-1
TGTGCCAGCAGTTACTCGAGGGCCGCCGACAATGAGCAGTTCTTC
CASSYSRAADNEQFF
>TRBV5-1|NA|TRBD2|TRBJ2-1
TGCGCCAGCAGCCTACTAGCGGGGGCCCCGAGCTCCTACAATGAGCAGTTCTTC
CASSLLAGAPSSYNEQFF
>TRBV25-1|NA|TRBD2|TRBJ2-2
TGTGCCAGCAGTGAACTCGCGGGAGTCGGGGAGCTGTTTTTT
CASSELAGVGELFF
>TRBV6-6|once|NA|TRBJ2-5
TGTGCCAGCAGTCCAGGGGAAGAGACCCAGTACTTC
CASSPGEETQYF
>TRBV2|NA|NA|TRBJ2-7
TGTGCCAGCAGGTACCAGGGGTCTTACGAGCAGTACTTC
CASRYQGSYEQYF
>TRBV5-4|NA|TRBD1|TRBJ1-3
TGTGCCAGCAGCTCCGCCGGGACAGCAAGAAACACCATATATTTT
CASSSAGTARNTIYF
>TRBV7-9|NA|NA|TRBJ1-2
TGTGCCAGCAGCAAAAATACAGGGCAGGGCTACACCTTC
CASSKNTGQGYTF
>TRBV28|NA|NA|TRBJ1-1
TGTGCCATTAGAGGACAGTTGAACACTGAAGCTTTCTTT
CAIRGQLNTEAFF
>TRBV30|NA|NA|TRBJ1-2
TGTGCCTGGAGTCTAAGTCCCTATGGCTACACCTTC
CAWSLSPYGYTF
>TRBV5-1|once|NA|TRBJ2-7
TGCGCCAGCAGCTTGGCCAATGGGGGCACCTACGAGCAGTACTTC
CASSLANGGTYEQYF
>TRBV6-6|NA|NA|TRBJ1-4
TGTGCCAGCAGTTACTCCGGCAGGGTTGAAAAACTGTTTTTT
CASSYSGRVEKLFF
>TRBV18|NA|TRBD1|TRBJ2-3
TGTGCCAGCTCACCCCCGACAGGGGATAAGGGCACAGATACGCAGTATTTT
CASSPPTGDKGTDTQYF
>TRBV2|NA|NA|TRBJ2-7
TGTGCCAGCAGCAGGGACTCCTACGAGCAGTACTTC
CASSRDSYEQYF